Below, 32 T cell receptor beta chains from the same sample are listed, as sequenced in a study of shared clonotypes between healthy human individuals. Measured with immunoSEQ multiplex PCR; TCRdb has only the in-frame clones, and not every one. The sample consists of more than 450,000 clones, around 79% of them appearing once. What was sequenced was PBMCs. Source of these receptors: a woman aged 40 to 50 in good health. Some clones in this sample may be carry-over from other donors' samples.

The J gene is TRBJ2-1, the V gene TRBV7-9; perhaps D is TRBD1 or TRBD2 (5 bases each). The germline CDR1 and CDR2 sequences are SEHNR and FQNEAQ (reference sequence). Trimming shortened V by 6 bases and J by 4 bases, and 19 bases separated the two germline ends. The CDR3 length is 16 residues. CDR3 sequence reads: CASSQTERDPYNEQFF. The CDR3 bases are TGTGCCAGCAGTCAAACCGAAAGGGACCCGTACAATGAGCAGTTCTTC.

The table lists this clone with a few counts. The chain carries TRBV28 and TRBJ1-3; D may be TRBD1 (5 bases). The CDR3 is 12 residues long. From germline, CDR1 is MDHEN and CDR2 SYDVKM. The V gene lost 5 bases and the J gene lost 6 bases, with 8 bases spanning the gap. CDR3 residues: CASSMGLNTIYF. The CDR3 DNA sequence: TGTGCCAGCAGTATGGGACTAAACACCATATATTTT. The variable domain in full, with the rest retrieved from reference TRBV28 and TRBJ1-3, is DVKVTQSSRYLVKRTGEKVFLECVQDMDHENMFWYRQDPGLGLRLIYFSYDVKMKEKGDIPEGYSVSREKKERFSLILESASTNQTSMYLCASSMGLNTIYFGEGSWLTVV.

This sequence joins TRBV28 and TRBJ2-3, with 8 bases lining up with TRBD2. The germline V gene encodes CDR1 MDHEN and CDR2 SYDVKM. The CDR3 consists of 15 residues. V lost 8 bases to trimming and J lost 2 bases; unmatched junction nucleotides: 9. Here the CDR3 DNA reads TGTGCCAGCGGAGGCGGGAGGCCATCCACAGATACGCAGTATTTT. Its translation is CASGGGRPSTDTQYF.

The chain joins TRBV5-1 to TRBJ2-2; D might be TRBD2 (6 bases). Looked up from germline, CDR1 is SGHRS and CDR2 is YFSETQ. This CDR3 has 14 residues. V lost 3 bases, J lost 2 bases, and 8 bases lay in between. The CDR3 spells CASSSDYNTGELFF. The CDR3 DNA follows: TGCGCCAGCAGCTCGGACTATAACACCGGGGAGCTGTTTTTT.

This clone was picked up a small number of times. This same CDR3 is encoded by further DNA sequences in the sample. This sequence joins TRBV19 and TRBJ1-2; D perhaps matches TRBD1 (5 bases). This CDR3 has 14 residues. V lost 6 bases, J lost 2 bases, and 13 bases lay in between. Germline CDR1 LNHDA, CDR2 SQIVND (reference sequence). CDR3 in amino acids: CASSTPGLNYGYTF. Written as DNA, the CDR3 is TGTGCCAGTAGCACACCGGGACTGAACTATGGCTACACCTTC. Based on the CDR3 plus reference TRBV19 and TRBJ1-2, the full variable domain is DGGITQSPKYLFRKEGQNVTLSCEQNLNHDAMYWYRQDPGQGLRLIYYSQIVNDFQKGDIAEGYSVSREKKESFPLTVTSAQKNPTAFYLCASSTPGLNYGYTFGSGTRLTVV.

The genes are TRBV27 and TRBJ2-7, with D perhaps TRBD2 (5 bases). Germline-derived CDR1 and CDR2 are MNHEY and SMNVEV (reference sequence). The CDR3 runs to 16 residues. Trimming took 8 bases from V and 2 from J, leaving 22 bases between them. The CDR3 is CASSSSFREPTYEQYF. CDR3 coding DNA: TGTGCCAGCTCCTCCTCCTTCCGGGAACCCACCTACGAGCAGTACTTC.

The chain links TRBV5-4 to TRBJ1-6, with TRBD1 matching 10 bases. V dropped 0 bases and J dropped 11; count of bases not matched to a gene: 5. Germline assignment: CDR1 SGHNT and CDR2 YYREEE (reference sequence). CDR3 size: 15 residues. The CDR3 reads CASSLAGTGDAPLHF. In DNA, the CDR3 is TGTGCCAGCAGCTTGGCCGGGACAGGGGATGCACCCCTCCACTTT.

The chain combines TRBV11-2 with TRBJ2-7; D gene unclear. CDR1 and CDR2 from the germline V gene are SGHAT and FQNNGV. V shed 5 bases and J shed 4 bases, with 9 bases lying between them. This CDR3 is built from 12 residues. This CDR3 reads CASSLGKYEQYF. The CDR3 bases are TGTGCCAGCAGCCTCGGAAAGTACGAGCAGTACTTC. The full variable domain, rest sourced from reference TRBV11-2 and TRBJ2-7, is EAGVAQSPRYKIIEKRQSVAFWCNPISGHATLYWYQQILGQGPKLLIQFQNNGVVDDSQLPKDRFSAERLKGVDSTLKIQPAKLEDSAVYLCASSLGKYEQYFGPGTRLTVT.

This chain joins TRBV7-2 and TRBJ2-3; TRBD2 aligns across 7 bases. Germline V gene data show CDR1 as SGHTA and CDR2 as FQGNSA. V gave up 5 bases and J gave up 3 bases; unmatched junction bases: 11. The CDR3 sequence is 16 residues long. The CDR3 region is CASSKRGGGGTDTQYF. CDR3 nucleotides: TGTGCCAGCAGCAAGCGCGGGGGAGGTGGAACAGATACGCAGTATTTT.

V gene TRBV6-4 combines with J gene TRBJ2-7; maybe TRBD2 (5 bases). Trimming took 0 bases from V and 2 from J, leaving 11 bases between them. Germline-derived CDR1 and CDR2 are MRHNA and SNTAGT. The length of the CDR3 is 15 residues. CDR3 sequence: CASSDSRVSTYEQYF. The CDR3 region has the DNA TGTGCCAGCAGTGACTCGAGGGTCTCCACCTACGAGCAGTACTTC.

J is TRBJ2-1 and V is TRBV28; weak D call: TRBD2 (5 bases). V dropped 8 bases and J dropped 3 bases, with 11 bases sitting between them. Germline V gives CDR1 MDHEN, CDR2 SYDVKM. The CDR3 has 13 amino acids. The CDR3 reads CASGAEFYNEQFF. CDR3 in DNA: TGTGCCAGCGGAGCGGAATTCTACAATGAGCAGTTCTTC.

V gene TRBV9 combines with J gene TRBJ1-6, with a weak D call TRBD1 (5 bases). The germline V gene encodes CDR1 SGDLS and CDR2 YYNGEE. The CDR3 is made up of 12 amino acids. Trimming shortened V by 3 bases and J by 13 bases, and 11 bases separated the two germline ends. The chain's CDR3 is CASSGRSGPLHF. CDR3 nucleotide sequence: TGTGCCAGCAGCGGACGTTCAGGGCCCCTCCACTTT.

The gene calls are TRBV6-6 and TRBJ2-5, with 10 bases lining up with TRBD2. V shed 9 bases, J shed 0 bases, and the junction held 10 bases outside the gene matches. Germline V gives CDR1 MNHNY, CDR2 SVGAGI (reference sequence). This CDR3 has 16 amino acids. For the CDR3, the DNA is TGTGCCAGTCGCGCTTCTAGCGGGAGACACCAAGAGACCCAGTACTTC. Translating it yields CASRASSGRHQETQYF.

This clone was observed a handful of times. The CDR3 nucleotides read TGCGCCAGCAGTCTCTCTTCAGGTTATGGCTACACCTTC. Its protein product is CASSLSSGYGYTF. The chain uses TRBV4-1 and TRBJ1-2; D call uncertain. Per the germline V gene, CDR1 is MGHRA and CDR2 is YSYEKL. The V gene lost 6 bases and the J gene lost 5 bases, with 13 bases spanning the gap. The CDR3 extends over 13 amino acids.

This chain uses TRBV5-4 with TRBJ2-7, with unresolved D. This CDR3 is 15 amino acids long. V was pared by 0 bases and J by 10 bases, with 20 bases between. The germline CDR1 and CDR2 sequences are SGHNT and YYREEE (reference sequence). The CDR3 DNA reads TGTGCCAGCAGCTTGGATATGGGGTTTTCAATTCACCAGTACTTC. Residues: CASSLDMGFSIHQYF. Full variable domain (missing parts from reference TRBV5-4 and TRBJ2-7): ETGVTQSPTHLIKTRGQQVTLRCSSQSGHNTVSWYQQALGQGPQFIFQYYREEENGRGNFPPRFSGLQFPNYSSELNVNALELDDSALYLCASSLDMGFSIHQYFGPGTRLTVT.

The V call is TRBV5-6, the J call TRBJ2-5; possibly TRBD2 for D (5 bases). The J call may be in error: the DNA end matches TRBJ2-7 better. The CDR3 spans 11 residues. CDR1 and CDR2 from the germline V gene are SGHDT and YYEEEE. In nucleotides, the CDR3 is TGTGCCAGCAGCAGCGGTTACGAGCAGTACTTC. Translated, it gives CASSSGYEQYF.

DNA of the CDR3: TGTGCCACCAGCACTGGGGGACAATACCAAGAGACCCAGTACTTC. Its protein product is CATSTGGQYQETQYF. The chain links TRBV15 to TRBJ2-5; a possible D gene is TRBD1 (6 bases). CDR1 is LNHNV, CDR2 YYDKDF, per germline (reference sequence). The V gene lost 4 bases and the J gene lost 0 bases, with 12 bases spanning the gap. CDR3 size: 15 residues.

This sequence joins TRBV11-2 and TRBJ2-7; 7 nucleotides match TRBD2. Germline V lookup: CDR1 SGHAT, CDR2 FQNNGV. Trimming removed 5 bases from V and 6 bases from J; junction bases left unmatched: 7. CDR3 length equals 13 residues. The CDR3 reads CASSGTSVGEQYF. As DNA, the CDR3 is TGTGCCAGCAGCGGAACTAGCGTAGGCGAGCAGTACTTC.

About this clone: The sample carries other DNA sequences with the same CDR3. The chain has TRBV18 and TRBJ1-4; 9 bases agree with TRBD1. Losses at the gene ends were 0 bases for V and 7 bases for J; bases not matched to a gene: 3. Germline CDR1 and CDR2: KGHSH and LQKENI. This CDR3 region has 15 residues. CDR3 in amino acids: CASSPPGQGGEKLFF. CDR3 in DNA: TGTGCCAGCTCACCACCGGGACAGGGTGGTGAAAAACTGTTTTTT.

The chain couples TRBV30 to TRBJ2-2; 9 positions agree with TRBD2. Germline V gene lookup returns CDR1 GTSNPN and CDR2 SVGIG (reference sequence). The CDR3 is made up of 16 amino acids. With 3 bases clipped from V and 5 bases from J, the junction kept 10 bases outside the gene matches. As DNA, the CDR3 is TGTGCCTGGAGGTTCCGGACTAGCGTGGAAACCGGGGAGCTGTTTTTT. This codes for CAWRFRTSVETGELFF. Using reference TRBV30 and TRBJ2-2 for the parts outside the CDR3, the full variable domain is SQTIHQWPATLVQPVGSPLSLECTVEGTSNPNLYWYRQAAGRGLQLLFYSVGIGQISSEVPQNLSASRPQDRQFILSSKKLLLSDSGFYLCAWRFRTSVETGELFFGEGSRLTVL.

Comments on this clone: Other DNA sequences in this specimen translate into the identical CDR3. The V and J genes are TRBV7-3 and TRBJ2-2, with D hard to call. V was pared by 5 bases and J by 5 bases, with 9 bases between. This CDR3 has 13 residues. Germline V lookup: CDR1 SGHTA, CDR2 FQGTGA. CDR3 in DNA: TGTGCCAGCAGCCGTTCCAATACCGGGGAGCTGTTTTTT. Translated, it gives CASSRSNTGELFF.

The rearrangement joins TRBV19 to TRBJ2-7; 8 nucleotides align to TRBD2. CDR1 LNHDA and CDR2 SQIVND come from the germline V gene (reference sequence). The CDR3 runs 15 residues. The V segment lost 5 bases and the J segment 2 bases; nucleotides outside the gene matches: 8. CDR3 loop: CASSFTREVTYEQYF. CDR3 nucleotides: TGTGCCAGTAGTTTCACGCGGGAGGTAACCTACGAGCAGTACTTC.

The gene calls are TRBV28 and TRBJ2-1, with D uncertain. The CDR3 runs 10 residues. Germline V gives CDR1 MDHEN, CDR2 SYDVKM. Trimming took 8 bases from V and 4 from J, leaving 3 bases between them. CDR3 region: CASGYNEQFF. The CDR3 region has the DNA TGTGCCAGCGGATACAATGAGCAGTTCTTC.

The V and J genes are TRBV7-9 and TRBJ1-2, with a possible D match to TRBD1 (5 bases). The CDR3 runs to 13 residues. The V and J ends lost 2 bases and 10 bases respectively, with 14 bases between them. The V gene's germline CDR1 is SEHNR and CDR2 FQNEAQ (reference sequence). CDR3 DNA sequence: TGTGCCAGCAGCTTACCCCACAGGCTCCCCTACACCTTC. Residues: CASSLPHRLPYTF.

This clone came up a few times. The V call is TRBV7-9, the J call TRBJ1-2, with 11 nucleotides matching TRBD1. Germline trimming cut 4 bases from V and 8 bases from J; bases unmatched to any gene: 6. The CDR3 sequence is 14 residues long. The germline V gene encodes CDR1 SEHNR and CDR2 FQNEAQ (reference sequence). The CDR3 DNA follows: TGTGCCAGCAGCTCCGGGACAGGGGGTGAGGGCTACACCTTC. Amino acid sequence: CASSSGTGGEGYTF.

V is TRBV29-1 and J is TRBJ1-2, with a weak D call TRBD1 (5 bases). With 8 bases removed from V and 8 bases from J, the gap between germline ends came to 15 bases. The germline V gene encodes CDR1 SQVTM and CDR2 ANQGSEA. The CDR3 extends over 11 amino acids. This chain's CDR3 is CSLTGVEGYTF. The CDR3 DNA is TGCAGCCTCACGGGGGTGGAGGGCTACACCTTC.

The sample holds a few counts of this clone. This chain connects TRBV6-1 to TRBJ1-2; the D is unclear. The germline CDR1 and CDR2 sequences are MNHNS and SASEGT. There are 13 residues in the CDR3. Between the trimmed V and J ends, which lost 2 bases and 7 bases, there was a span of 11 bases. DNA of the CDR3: TGTGCCAGCAGTGAACTATTGGCCTTTGGCTACACCTTC. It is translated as CASSELLAFGYTF.

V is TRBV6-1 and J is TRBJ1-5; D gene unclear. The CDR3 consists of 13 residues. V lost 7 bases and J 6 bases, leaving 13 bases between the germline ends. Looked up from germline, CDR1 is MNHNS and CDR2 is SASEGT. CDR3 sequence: CASNLRSGQPQHF. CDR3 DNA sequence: TGTGCCAGCAACCTCCGGTCGGGTCAGCCCCAGCATTTT.

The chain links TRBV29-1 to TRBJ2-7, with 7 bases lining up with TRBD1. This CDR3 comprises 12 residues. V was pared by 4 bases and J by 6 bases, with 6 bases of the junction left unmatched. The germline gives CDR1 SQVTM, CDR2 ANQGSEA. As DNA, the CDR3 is TGCAGCGTTGGAGACAGGGCCCTCGAGCAGTACTTC. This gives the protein CSVGDRALEQYF.

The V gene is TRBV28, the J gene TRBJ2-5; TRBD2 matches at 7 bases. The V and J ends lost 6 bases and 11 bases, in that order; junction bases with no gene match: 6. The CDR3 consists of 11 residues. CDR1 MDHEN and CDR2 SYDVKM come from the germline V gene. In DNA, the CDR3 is TGTGCCAGCAGGCTGGCGGGGGAGCAGTACTTC. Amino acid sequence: CASRLAGEQYF.

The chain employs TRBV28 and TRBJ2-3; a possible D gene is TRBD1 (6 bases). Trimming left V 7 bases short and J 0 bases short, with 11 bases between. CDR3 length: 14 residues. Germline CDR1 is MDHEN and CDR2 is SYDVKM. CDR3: CASNRDTSTDTQYF. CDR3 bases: TGTGCCAGCAACCGGGACACTAGCACAGATACGCAGTATTTT.

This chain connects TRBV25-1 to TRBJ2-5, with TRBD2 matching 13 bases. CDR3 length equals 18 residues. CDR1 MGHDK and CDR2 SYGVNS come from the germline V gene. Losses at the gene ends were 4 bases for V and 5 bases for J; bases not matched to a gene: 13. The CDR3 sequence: CASSVGLAGARSVETQYF. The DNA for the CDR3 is TGTGCCAGCAGTGTAGGACTAGCGGGAGCCCGGTCTGTGGAGACCCAGTACTTC.